This entry features one T cell receptor (beta chain) sequence. Its antigen has not been determined. Looking up the germline V gene yields CDR1 KGHDR and CDR2 SFDVKD. The CDR3 has 14 amino acids, counting the end cysteine and phenylalanine. The nucleotide record is missing. The protocol used for the library was 5' RACE. Preparation of each TCR library used around 3,500 ng of total RNA. cDNA was synthesized with SMARTScribe reverse transcriptase in eight separate reactions per sample. During cDNA synthesis, template switching was used to introduce unique molecular identifiers that contained a 6-nucleotide sample barcode. Two nested PCRs of roughly 16 and 10 cycles amplified the TCRalpha and TCRbeta cDNA, and bead purification followed each PCR. Before amplification, the cDNA was treated with uracil DNA-glycosylase and purified using the QIAquick PCR purification kit. The second PCR was the step at which Illumina TruSeq-compatible adapters and sample-specific barcodes were added. Library quality and concentration were checked on TapeStation and Qubit, and libraries were pooled at roughly 5 ng each. Sequencing of the pooled libraries was done on an Illumina HiSeq2500 single-index Rapid Run using custom sequencing primers and 2 x 100 bp reads. The paper's data handling went like this. UMI-based consensus assembly with MiGEC version 1.2.6 was used to correct PCR and sequencing errors. MiXCR version 2.1.1 handled V(D)J alignment, clonotype assembly and CDR3 extraction. Normalisation of gene usage, clonotype sharing and MAIT/NKT TCR abundance was achieved by analysing the top 1000, 10 000 and 20 000 clonotypes per sample. Diversity was computed as the inverse Simpson index with the vegan R package after downsampling to 27 000 UMIs. Paired Mann-Whitney U tests were applied to discordant twin pairs, and Benjamini-Hochberg correction was used for multiple testing. Through TCRdb reprocessing, the reads give one entry per CDR3 protein sequence; DNA is omitted. It is TCRdb's table, rather than the study itself, that gives the V and J calls and clone size. The sample table gives approximately 340,000 distinct CDR3 sequences. The top ten clones comprise around 2% of the sample.

An approximately 2.3 ml peripheral blood sample was drawn into PAXgene tubes per donor and stored at -80°C. Without any T cell sorting, total RNA was extracted from whole blood using the PAXgene blood miRNA kit on an automated QIAcube. Deep TCRalpha and TCRbeta repertoire profiling with unique molecular barcoding was performed on peripheral blood of monozygotic twin pairs concordant or discordant for inflammatory bowel disease. Smoking habits were recorded for all twin pairs, and each individual was classified as a current, former or never smoker. The sample originates from a study of monozygotic twins with inflammatory bowel disease (dated by TCRdb to between 2017 and 2020). About the study as a whole: The full study comprised 28 monozygotic twin pairs: nine German pairs (four IBD-concordant, five IBD-discordant) and 19 IBD-discordant Danish pairs. Each individual had, on average, about 151 000 unique TCRalpha sequences and 181 000 unique TCRbeta sequences available for analysis. The search for disease-associated traits relied mainly on comparing IBD patients with their genetically identical healthy co-twins within discordant pairs. The paper as a whole reports these results and caveats: Compared with healthy twins, IBD patients shared fewer clonotypes with other individuals, and the difference was most pronounced in patients with signs of disease activity. The analysis was unable to tell different T cell subtypes apart. Because patients received different immunosuppressive treatments, the repertoires may have picked up extra background noise and variability between individuals. A decrease in TCRbeta repertoire diversity, as measured by inverse Simpson index, was observed in IBD patients compared with their healthy co-twins. Concordant and discordant twins showed no difference in repertoire similarity, possibly because of limited statistical power. The results gave no support for a single strong signal or clonotype linked to IBD.

Rearrangement joined TRBV24-1 to TRBJ2-7; the TCRdb call, TRBD2, lacks DNA for checking. The sample comprised blood. The sequence came from a human donor with ulcerative colitis or Crohn's disease, or a healthy co-twin of an affected twin (not recorded which). This receptor has the CDR3 CATSDSPPDREQYF.